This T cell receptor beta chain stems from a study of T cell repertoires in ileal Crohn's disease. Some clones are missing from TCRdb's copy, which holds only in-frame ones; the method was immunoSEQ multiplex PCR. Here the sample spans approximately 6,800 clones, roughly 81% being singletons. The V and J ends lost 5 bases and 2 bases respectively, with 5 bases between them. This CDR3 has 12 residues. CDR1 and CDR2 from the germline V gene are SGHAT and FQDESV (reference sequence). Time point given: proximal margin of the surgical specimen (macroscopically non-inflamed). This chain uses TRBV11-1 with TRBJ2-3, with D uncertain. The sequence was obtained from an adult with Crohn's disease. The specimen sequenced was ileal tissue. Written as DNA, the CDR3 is TGTGCCAGCAGCGTAAACACAGATACGCAGTATTTT. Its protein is CASSVNTDTQYF.